The table lists the clone carrying this TCR beta chain with a few counts. Antigen: not known. The data belong to a study of T cell repertoires in cytomegalovirus infection. Turning to the study itself: TCR beta signatures that were public indicated CMV infection and matching HLA type.

The CDR3 runs 14 residues. The germline CDR1 and CDR2 sequences are MNHNS and SASEGT. Trimming removed 8 bases from V and 3 bases from J, with 14 bases in between. TCRdb reprocessed the reads with MiXCR, giving one entry per CDR3 protein. The data show 450,000 to 600,000 distinct CDR3 sequences, 42% seen once. The TCR was taken from a human donor in good health (CMV status not recorded). Some clones in this sample may be carry-over from other donors' samples. The chain has TRBV6-1 and TRBJ1-5, with D possibly TRBD1 on 5 matching bases. Material: cultured PBMCs, obtained from culture after CMV antigen stimulation. The DNA for the CDR3 is TGTGCCAGCTCTAGGGGATGGGTCAATCAGCCCCAGCATTTT. Encoded protein: CASSRGWVNQPQHF.